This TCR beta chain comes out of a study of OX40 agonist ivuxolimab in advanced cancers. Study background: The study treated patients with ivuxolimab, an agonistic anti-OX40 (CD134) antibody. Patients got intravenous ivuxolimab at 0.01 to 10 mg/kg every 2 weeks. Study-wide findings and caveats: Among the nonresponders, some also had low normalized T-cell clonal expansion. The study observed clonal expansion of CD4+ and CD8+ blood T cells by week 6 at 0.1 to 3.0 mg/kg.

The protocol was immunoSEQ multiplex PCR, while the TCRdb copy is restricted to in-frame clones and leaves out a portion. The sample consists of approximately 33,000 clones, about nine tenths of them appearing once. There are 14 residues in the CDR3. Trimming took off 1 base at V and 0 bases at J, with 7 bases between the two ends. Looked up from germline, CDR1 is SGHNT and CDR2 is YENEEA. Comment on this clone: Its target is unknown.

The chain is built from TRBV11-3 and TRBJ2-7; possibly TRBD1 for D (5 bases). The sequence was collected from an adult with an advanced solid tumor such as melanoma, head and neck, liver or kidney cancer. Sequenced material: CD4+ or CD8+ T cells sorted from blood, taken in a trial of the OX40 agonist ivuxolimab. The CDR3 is CASSLGQSSYEQYF. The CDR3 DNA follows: TGTGCCAGCAGCTTAGGACAGAGCTCCTACGAGCAGTACTTC.